This T cell receptor beta chain appears in the sequencing data of a study of shared clonotypes between healthy human individuals. At the level of the study: Every donor yielded three CD4 naive, three CD4 memory, two CD8 naive and one CD8 memory plate. Study results and limitations: Owing to a small donor count, the genetic and exposure-history diversity represented was limited.

Sequenced by immunoSEQ multiplex PCR; TCRdb stores in-frame clones only, minus some. The sample yields about 1,500,000 clones, approximately 96% seen once. Those who donated, Caucasian adults without exception, all lived in Nashville, Tennessee. About this clone: Antigen: not known.

V lost 2 bases to trimming and J lost 0 bases; unmatched junction nucleotides: 15. This CDR3 region has 19 residues. Germline loops: CDR1 SGHDN, CDR2 FVKESK. The origin of this receptor is a man aged 25-45 years in good health. What was sequenced was naive CD4+ T cells sorted from blood. Indicated subset: CD45RA+ positively selected. J is TRBJ1-1 and V is TRBV14; 7 bases are shared with TRBD1. CDR3 DNA sequence: TGTGCCAGCAGCCAACTAGGGACTCCGGGACAGAATTTGAACACTGAAGCTTTCTTT. Its translation: CASSQLGTPGQNLNTEAFF.